This is a list of T cell receptor beta chains from one sample in a study of technical replicates of blood from several donors. Measured with immunoSEQ multiplex PCR; TCRdb has only the in-frame clones, and not every one. The data contain roughly 56,000 clones, about 90% of them singletons. What was sequenced was PBMCs. These TCRs come from a human donor in good health. Some clones in this sample may be carry-over from other donors' samples. CDR3s include the opening cysteine and the closing phenylalanine or tryptophan. Each record gives: D gene, V gene, J gene, CDR3 protein. A D gene is named only where the DNA matches it firmly.

D gene: -
V gene: TRBV4-2
J gene: TRBJ2-7
CDR3 protein: CASSQEPYSEYEQYF

D gene: -
V gene: TRBV15
J gene: TRBJ1-6
CDR3 protein: CATSREARGRGYNSPLHF

D gene: -
V gene: TRBV5-8
J gene: TRBJ1-5
CDR3 protein: CASREGFRSNQPQHF

D gene: -
V gene: TRBV23-1
J gene: TRBJ2-1
CDR3 protein: CASSQSTGNNEQFF

D gene: TRBD2
V gene: TRBV5-1
J gene: TRBJ2-2
CDR3 protein: CASSLGLASSGELFF

D gene: -
V gene: TRBV29-1
J gene: TRBJ1-1
CDR3 protein: CSVEDGGSTEAFF

D gene: -
V gene: TRBV7-9
J gene: TRBJ2-5
CDR3 protein: CASSPFGETQYF

D gene: TRBD2
V gene: TRBV2
J gene: TRBJ2-1
CDR3 protein: CASSESSGWRNEQFF

D gene: TRBD1
V gene: TRBV2
J gene: TRBJ2-7
CDR3 protein: CASKASGTGDYEQYF

D gene: TRBD1
V gene: TRBV7-2
J gene: TRBJ2-5
CDR3 protein: CASSLVFEGARQETQYF